This T cell receptor beta chain was observed in a study of a mutant IDH1 vaccine in newly diagnosed glioma. Turning to the study itself: Sex distribution of treated patients was about 62% male and about 38% female; mean age was around 40 years. Most patients had radiochemotherapy with temozolomide before enrollment; others had one alone. Study findings and constraints: Pseudoprogression looked unconnected to shifts in top peripheral T cell clonotypes.

Clones were sequenced by immunoSEQ multiplex PCR, and TCRdb holds only the in-frame ones, with some missing. This sample carries tens of thousands of clones, 70% to 80% of them seen once, and the ten largest clones take approximately 2%. As for time point: baseline, week 1 (first vaccination visit). Sample treatment: pre-vaccination baseline after standard-of-care therapy. Those who donated had recent WHO grade 3 or 4 IDH1-mutant, ATRX-lost astrocytomas. Concerning this clone: What it recognizes is unknown.

This material consisted of PBMCs, taken from a glioma patient treated with radiotherapy, temozolomide or both. This TCR was sampled from a woman between 40 and 50 years old with glioma.

Here the CDR3 reads CASSLALGEQYF. CDR3 DNA: TGTGCCAGCAGCTTGGCCTTGGGGGAGCAGTACTTC. The chain uses TRBV5-6 and TRBJ2-7; unclear D gene. The CDR3 runs 12 residues. Trimming pared 0 bases from V and 7 bases from J, leaving 8 bases between. Germline V gives CDR1 SGHDT, CDR2 YYEEEE.